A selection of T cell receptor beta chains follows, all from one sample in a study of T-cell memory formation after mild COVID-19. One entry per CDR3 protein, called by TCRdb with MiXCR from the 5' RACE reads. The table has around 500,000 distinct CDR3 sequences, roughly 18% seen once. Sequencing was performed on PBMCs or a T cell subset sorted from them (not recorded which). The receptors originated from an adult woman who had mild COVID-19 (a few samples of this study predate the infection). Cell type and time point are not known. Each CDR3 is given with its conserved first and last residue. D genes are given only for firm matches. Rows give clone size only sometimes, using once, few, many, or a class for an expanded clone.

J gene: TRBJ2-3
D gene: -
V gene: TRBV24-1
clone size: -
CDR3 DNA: TGTGCCACCAGTGATTTGTATTATGACACAGATACGCAGTATTTT
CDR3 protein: CATSDLYYDTDTQYF

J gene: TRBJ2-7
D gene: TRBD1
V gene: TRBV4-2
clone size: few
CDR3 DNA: TGTGCCAGCAGCCAAGTTTGGCAGGGACAGGGGGCCTACGAGCAGTACTTC
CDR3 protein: CASSQVWQGQGAYEQYF

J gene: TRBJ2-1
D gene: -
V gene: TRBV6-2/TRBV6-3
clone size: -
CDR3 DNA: TGTGCCAGCAGTTACTCCAATAGGGGGAACAATGAGCAGTTCTTC
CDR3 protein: CASSYSNRGNNEQFF

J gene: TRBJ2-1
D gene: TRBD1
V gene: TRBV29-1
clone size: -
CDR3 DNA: TGCAGCGTTGAAGAACGGGTGGACAGGGTAATTGAGCAGTTCTTC
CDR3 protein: CSVEERVDRVIEQFF

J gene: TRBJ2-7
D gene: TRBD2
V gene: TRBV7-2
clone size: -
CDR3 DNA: TGTGCCAGCAGCGCTTCTAGCGGGAGGCTCCCCTACGAGCAGTACTTC
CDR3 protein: CASSASSGRLPYEQYF

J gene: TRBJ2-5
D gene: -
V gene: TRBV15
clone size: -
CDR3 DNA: TGTGCCACCAGCAGAGATTCGGCTGAGACCCAGTACTTC
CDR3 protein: CATSRDSAETQYF

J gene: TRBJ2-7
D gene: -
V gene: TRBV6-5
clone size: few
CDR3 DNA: TGTGCCAGCAGTTACTACTCACGACAGTACTTC
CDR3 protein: CASSYYSRQYF

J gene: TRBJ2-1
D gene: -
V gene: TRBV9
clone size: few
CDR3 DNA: TGTGCCAGCAGCGTACCGGGACAAGTCCCCAATGAGCAGTTCTTC
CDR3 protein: CASSVPGQVPNEQFF

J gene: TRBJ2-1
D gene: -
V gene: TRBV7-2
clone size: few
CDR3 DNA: TGTGCCAGCAGCTTAGAGGGCCGGAGCTCCTACAATGAGCAGTTCTTC
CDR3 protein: CASSLEGRSSYNEQFF

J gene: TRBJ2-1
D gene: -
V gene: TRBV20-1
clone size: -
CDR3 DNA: TGCAGTGCTAGCGGCTGGTCGATGAGCTCCTACAATGAGCAGTTCTTC
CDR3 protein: CSASGWSMSSYNEQFF

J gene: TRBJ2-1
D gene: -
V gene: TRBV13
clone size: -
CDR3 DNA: TGTGCCAGCAGCCCTGATTGGCGCTCAGACAATGAGCAGTTCTTC
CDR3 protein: CASSPDWRSDNEQFF

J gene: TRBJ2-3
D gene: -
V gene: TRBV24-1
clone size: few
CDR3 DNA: TGTGCCACCAGTGACCGGGTGCAACCCACAGATACGCAGTATTTT
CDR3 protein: CATSDRVQPTDTQYF

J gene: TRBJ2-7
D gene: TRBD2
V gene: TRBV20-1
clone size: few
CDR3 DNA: TGCAGTGCCCAAGAGGCTAGCGGGAGTGGGTACGAGCAGTACTTC
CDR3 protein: CSAQEASGSGYEQYF

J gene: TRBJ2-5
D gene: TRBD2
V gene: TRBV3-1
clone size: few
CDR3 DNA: TGTGCCAGCAGCCAAGGCGGGGGATCAGAGACCCAGTACTTC
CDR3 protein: CASSQGGGSETQYF

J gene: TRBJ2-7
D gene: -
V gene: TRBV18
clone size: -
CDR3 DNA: TGTGCCAGCTCACCGGGCAGGGAAGAGCAGTACTTC
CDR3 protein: CASSPGREEQYF

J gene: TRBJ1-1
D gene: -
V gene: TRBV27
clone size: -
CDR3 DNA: TGTGCCAGCAGTGTTAACTCAGGGGTAGGCGACACTGAAGCTTTCTTT
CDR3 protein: CASSVNSGVGDTEAFF

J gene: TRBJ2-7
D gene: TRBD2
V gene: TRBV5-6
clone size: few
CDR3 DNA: TGTGCCAGCAGCAGACTAGCGGTGACCTACGAGCAGTACTTC
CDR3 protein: CASSRLAVTYEQYF

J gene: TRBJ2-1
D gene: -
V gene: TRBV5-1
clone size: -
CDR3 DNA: TGCGCCAGCAGTCCGGGGGTGAGCTCCTACAATGAGCAGTTCTTC
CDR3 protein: CASSPGVSSYNEQFF

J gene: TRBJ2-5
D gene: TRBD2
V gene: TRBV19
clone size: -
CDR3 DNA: TGTGCCAGTAGCCGGACTAGCGGGGGTGAAGAGACCCAGTACTTC
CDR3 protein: CASSRTSGGEETQYF

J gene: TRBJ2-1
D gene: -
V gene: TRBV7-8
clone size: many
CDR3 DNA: TGTGCCAGCAGCTCCTCCGTGGGCAGGGGAGGGGATGAGCAGTTCTTC
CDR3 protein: CASSSSVGRGGDEQFF